These 29 T cell receptor beta chains were all obtained from the same sample, sequenced in a study of persistence of HIV-infected CD4 T cells. These receptors have no identified antigens. Lysates of CMV-infected fibroblasts at 9 to 10 ug/mL stimulated these cells. CD4+ T cells upregulating both CD40 ligand and CD69 were sorted as responding cells. Sequencing used immunoSEQ version 4 in survey mode. Some clones are missing from TCRdb's copy, which holds only in-frame ones; the method was immunoSEQ multiplex PCR. The table lists 15,000 to 20,000 clones, around three fifths of them singletons. This material consisted of CD4+ T cells sorted from PBMCs after approximately 19-hour stimulation, taken from a patient who received antiretroviral therapy. These receptors all stem from an adult woman with HIV who was CMV-seropositive.

The chain joins TRBV3-1 (or the pseudogene TRBV3-2) to TRBJ1-6; D gene uncertain. The germline V gene encodes CDR1 LGHDT and CDR2 YNNKEL (reference sequence). V lost 4 bases and J 7 bases, leaving 8 bases between the germline ends. This CDR3 spans 13 amino acids. The CDR3 is CASSPSENSPLHF. In nucleotides, the CDR3 is TGTGCCAGCAGCCCATCGGAGAATTCACCCCTCCACTTT.

V is TRBV29-1 and J is TRBJ2-3; TRBD2 matches at 10 bases. The germline V gene encodes CDR1 SQVTM and CDR2 ANQGSEA. V shed 5 bases and J 1 base; nucleotides not matched to a gene: 9. This CDR3 is 16 amino acids long. The CDR3 spells CSVLAGATRGTDTQYF. The CDR3 DNA reads as TGCAGCGTTCTAGCGGGGGCCACTCGCGGCACAGATACGCAGTATTTT.

The chain couples TRBV5-1 to TRBJ2-7, with 8 bases that match TRBD2. The CDR3 spans 13 residues. Germline CDR1 is SGHRS and CDR2 is YFSETQ. V was pared by 4 bases and J by 5 bases, with 5 bases of the junction left unmatched. The CDR3 DNA is TGCGCCAGCAGCGCCGGACTAGCCGACGAGCAGTACTTC. Residues: CASSAGLADEQYF.

This clone turned up a few times. The chain combines TRBV7-9 with TRBJ2-4; 16 bases match TRBD2. J lost 15 bases, V lost 4 bases, and 6 bases had no gene match. Germline V gives CDR1 SEHNR, CDR2 FQNEAQ (reference sequence). This CDR3 spans 14 amino acids. This CDR3 is CASSYGTSGGALYF. In DNA form, the CDR3 reads TGTGCCAGCAGCTACGGGACTAGCGGGGGGGCCCTGTACTTC.

The chain employs TRBV5-1 and TRBJ2-5; D gene unclear. With 4 bases removed from V and 4 bases from J, the gap between germline ends came to 20 bases. The CDR3 has 16 amino acids. Per germline, CDR1 SGHRS and CDR2 YFSETQ. CDR3 sequence reads: CASSPVRGEEAETQYF. The CDR3 region has the DNA TGCGCCAGCAGCCCGGTTCGTGGGGAAGAGGCAGAGACCCAGTACTTC.

This clone was seen a few times. The V gene is TRBV7-9, the J gene TRBJ1-1; no reliable D call. The CDR3 totals 15 residues. Germline CDR1 is SEHNR and CDR2 is FQNEAQ (reference sequence). Trimming removed 6 bases from V and 1 base from J, with 15 bases in between. The CDR3: CASRLSALQNTEAFF. The CDR3 nucleotides read TGTGCCAGCAGACTTTCCGCCCTACAGAACACTGAAGCTTTCTTT.

This clone is medium-sized within its sample. For the CDR3, the DNA is TGTGCCAGTACCAGGGACAGCTCTGGAAACACCATATATTTT. This sequence encodes CASTRDSSGNTIYF. The rearrangement links TRBV19 to TRBJ1-3; 7 nucleotides agree with TRBD1. The CDR3 consists of 14 residues. Germline V CDR1 and CDR2: LNHDA, SQIVND (reference sequence). Trimming cost V 7 bases and J 0 bases; bases outside gene matches: 3.

This clone occurred once. CDR3 DNA: TGCGCCAGCAGCGGTACTAGCGGGGGGGCTCACGAGCAGTACTTC. It encodes CASSGTSGGAHEQYF. V and J are TRBV5-1 and TRBJ2-7, with TRBD2 matching over 13 bases. The germline CDR1 and CDR2 sequences are SGHRS and YFSETQ. V lost 4 bases, J lost 5 bases, and 6 bases stayed unmatched. The CDR3 sequence is 15 residues long.

The CDR3 region has the DNA TGTGCCAGCAGCCCAGCGGGAGTGAGGGGCTACACCTTC. Translation: CASSPAGVRGYTF. This chain connects TRBV11-1 to TRBJ1-2; D unclear. The CDR3 has 13 amino acids. Trimming shortened V by 5 bases and J by 8 bases, and 15 bases separated the two germline ends. In germline, CDR1 is SGHAT, CDR2 FQDESV (reference sequence).

V usage is TRBV5-1 and J usage is TRBJ2-3; D may be TRBD1 (6 bases). CDR3 length: 15 amino acids. Trimming stripped 4 bases from V and 3 bases from J, with 15 bases between. Germline CDR1 SGHRS, CDR2 YFSETQ. CDR3 in amino acids: CASSASKQGTDTQYF. In DNA, the CDR3 is TGCGCCAGCAGCGCATCGAAACAGGGAACAGATACGCAGTATTTT. Using reference TRBV5-1 and TRBJ2-3 for the parts outside the CDR3, the full variable domain is KAGVTQTPRYLIKTRGQQVTLSCSPISGHRSVSWYQQTPGQGLQFLFEYFSETQRNKGNFPGRFSGRQFSNSRSEMNVSTLELGDSALYLCASSASKQGTDTQYFGPGTRLTVL.

By proportion, this clone is medium-sized. The gene calls are TRBV5-1 and TRBJ1-2; D perhaps matches TRBD1 (6 bases). Per germline, CDR1 SGHRS and CDR2 YFSETQ. This CDR3 has 13 amino acids. Trimming cost V 2 bases and J 8 bases, with 13 bases left between them. The CDR3 loop is CASSFETGIGYTF. For the CDR3, the DNA is TGCGCCAGCAGCTTCGAGACAGGAATAGGCTACACCTTC. Using reference TRBV5-1 and TRBJ1-2 for the parts outside the CDR3, the full variable domain is KAGVTQTPRYLIKTRGQQVTLSCSPISGHRSVSWYQQTPGQGLQFLFEYFSETQRNKGNFPGRFSGRQFSNSRSEMNVSTLELGDSALYLCASSFETGIGYTFGSGTRLTVV.

The table lists this clone with a few counts. The J gene is TRBJ2-7, the V gene TRBV5-4; D possibly uses TRBD1 or TRBD2 (7 bases each). Deletions cut 3 bases from V and 6 bases from J, with 19 bases between. The CDR3 runs 15 residues. Germline CDR1 SGHNT, CDR2 YYREEE (reference sequence). The CDR3 bases are TGTGCCAGCAGCTCCTTTGTGTTCAGGGGGGGCGAGCAGTACGTC. Residues: CASSSFVFRGGEQYV.

The chain carries TRBV5-1 and TRBJ2-1; D gene ambiguous. CDR1 is SGHRS and CDR2 is YFSETQ in the germline V gene. Trimming cost V 1 base and J 5 bases, with 4 bases left between them. This CDR3 region has 12 residues. CDR3 coding DNA: TGCGCCAGCAGCTTGACCCACAATGAGCAGTTCTTC. It is translated as CASSLTHNEQFF. The whole variable domain, remainder taken from reference TRBV5-1 and TRBJ2-1, is KAGVTQTPRYLIKTRGQQVTLSCSPISGHRSVSWYQQTPGQGLQFLFEYFSETQRNKGNFPGRFSGRQFSNSRSEMNVSTLELGDSALYLCASSLTHNEQFFGPGTRLTVL.

This clone has more than one count but fewer than ten. The chain joins TRBV28 to TRBJ1-2; weak D call: TRBD1 (5 bases). This CDR3 contains 14 residues. Per the germline V gene, CDR1 is MDHEN and CDR2 is SYDVKM. The V and J ends lost 10 bases and 4 bases respectively, with 19 bases between them. The CDR3 loop is CATHTPTEGYGYTF. CDR3 DNA: TGTGCCACCCACACACCGACAGAGGGCTATGGCTACACCTTC.

The rearrangement uses TRBV10-2 and TRBJ1-5, with D unclear. CDR1 and CDR2 from the germline V gene are WSHSY and SAAADI. This CDR3 spans 16 amino acids. V gave up 3 bases and J gave up 3 bases, with 15 bases separating them. The CDR3 spells CASSEGESRDNQPQHF. CDR3 DNA: TGCGCCAGCAGTGAAGGAGAATCACGGGACAATCAGCCCCAGCATTTT.

V usage is TRBV14 and J usage is TRBJ1-5; D remains ambiguous. The germline V gene encodes CDR1 SGHDN and CDR2 FVKESK. The CDR3 contains 20 residues. The ends were cut back, 1 base at V and 0 bases at J, with 22 bases in the middle. The CDR3 protein is CASSQVSTPRGPYSNQPQHF. CDR3 nucleotides: TGTGCCAGCAGCCAAGTAAGTACCCCAAGAGGGCCTTATAGCAATCAGCCCCAGCATTTT.

The V gene is TRBV10-2, the J gene TRBJ2-3; unclear D gene. CDR3 length: 16 residues. Germline V gene data show CDR1 as WSHSY and CDR2 as SAAADI. The V gene lost 0 bases and the J gene lost 4 bases, with 14 bases spanning the gap. CDR3 sequence reads: CASSESGPLGPDTQYF. The CDR3 DNA is TGCGCCAGCAGTGAGTCCGGGCCCCTAGGGCCAGATACGCAGTATTTT.

The chain links TRBV7-9 to TRBJ2-1; D is unclear. Germline lookup yields CDR1 SEHNR and CDR2 FQNEAQ (reference sequence). The V and J ends lost 1 base and 7 bases respectively, with 8 bases between them. There are 13 residues in the CDR3. The CDR3 is CASSLEVVNEQFF. CDR3 bases: TGTGCCAGCAGCTTAGAGGTGGTTAATGAGCAGTTCTTC.

This sequence joins TRBV3-1 (or the pseudogene TRBV3-2) and TRBJ1-3; D ambiguous. CDR3 length: 15 residues. Trimming removed 4 bases at V and 4 bases at J, with 14 bases between. Germline V lookup: CDR1 LGHDT, CDR2 YNNKEL (reference sequence). In DNA, the CDR3 is TGTGCCAGCAGCCCCCAACGGGGAGACGGAAACACCATATATTTT. Amino acids: CASSPQRGDGNTIYF.

The gene calls are TRBV5-1 and TRBJ2-3; no clear D. The CDR3 runs 12 residues. V gave up 2 bases and J gave up 0 bases, with 1 base separating them. Germline V gene data show CDR1 as SGHRS and CDR2 as YFSETQ. CDR3 DNA: TGCGCCAGCAGCTTAAGCACAGATACGCAGTATTTT. The encoded protein is CASSLSTDTQYF. Looking up the rest from reference TRBV5-1 and TRBJ2-3 gives the full variable domain: KAGVTQTPRYLIKTRGQQVTLSCSPISGHRSVSWYQQTPGQGLQFLFEYFSETQRNKGNFPGRFSGRQFSNSRSEMNVSTLELGDSALYLCASSLSTDTQYFGPGTRLTVL.

This clone was seen once. This chain uses TRBV5-1 with TRBJ2-1, with TRBD2 identical over 11 bases. The CDR3 runs 20 residues. CDR1 and CDR2 (germline): SGHRS, YFSETQ. J was trimmed by 0 bases and V by 7 bases; bases with no gene match: 18. CDR3: CASRSSGTSGLLSSYNEQFF. In nucleotides, the CDR3 is TGCGCCAGCCGAAGTTCCGGGACTAGCGGTCTCTTGAGCTCCTACAATGAGCAGTTCTTC. Full variable domain (remainder filled in from reference TRBV5-1 and TRBJ2-1): KAGVTQTPRYLIKTRGQQVTLSCSPISGHRSVSWYQQTPGQGLQFLFEYFSETQRNKGNFPGRFSGRQFSNSRSEMNVSTLELGDSALYLCASRSSGTSGLLSSYNEQFFGPGTRLTVL.

CDR3 residues: CASSYSRQGAGYTF. The DNA for the CDR3 is TGTGCCAGCAGTTACTCGAGGCAGGGGGCCGGCTACACCTTC. The chain links TRBV6-5 to TRBJ1-2; 8 positions agree with TRBD1. Germline CDR1 is MNHEY and CDR2 is SVGAGI. Trimming cost V 0 bases and J 8 bases; bases outside gene matches: 5. This CDR3 comprises 14 residues.

This clone appeared once. Other DNA sequences of this sample code for an identical CDR3. The CDR3 DNA is TGTGCCAGCAGCTTAGGAGGTCAGGCGGCCTACGAGCAGTACTTC. Amino acid sequence: CASSLGGQAAYEQYF. The V call is TRBV7-2, the J call TRBJ2-7; D is undetermined. V lost 1 base and J lost 2, with 12 bases in between. Germline CDR1 SGHTA, CDR2 FQGNSA. The CDR3 is 15 amino acids.

The chain uses TRBV4-1 and TRBJ1-2, with unresolved D. Germline V CDR1 and CDR2: MGHRA, YSYEKL. V gave up 1 base and J gave up 1 base, with 13 bases separating them. The CDR3 sequence is 16 residues long. In nucleotides, the CDR3 is TGCGCCAGCAGCCAAGGATTGGTACGAGATAACTATGGCTACACCTTC. It codes for CASSQGLVRDNYGYTF.

The genes are TRBV12-5 and TRBJ2-1; weak D call: TRBD2 (6 bases). CDR1 and CDR2 (germline): LGHNT, FRNRAP. This CDR3 has 13 residues. V lost 0 bases, J lost 7 bases, and 7 bases lay in between. The CDR3 nucleotides read TGTGCTAGTGGTTTGGTGGAGGGGAATGAGCAGTTCTTC. Residues: CASGLVEGNEQFF.

V and J are TRBV30 and TRBJ2-5; perhaps D is TRBD1 or TRBD2 (6 bases each). Looked up from germline, CDR1 is GTSNPN and CDR2 is SVGIG (reference sequence). This CDR3 is built from 15 residues. Trimming cost V 4 bases and J 5 bases, with 20 bases left between them. The CDR3 protein is CAWTPGGGFQETQYF. In nucleotides, the CDR3 is TGTGCCTGGACCCCCGGAGGGGGGTTTCAGGAGACCCAGTACTTC.

The chain employs TRBV7-8 and TRBJ2-1; no reliable D call. This CDR3 spans 13 amino acids. V was cut by 1 base and J by 5 bases, with 6 bases left in between. Looked up from germline, CDR1 is SGHVS and CDR2 is FQNEAQ. This chain's CDR3 is CASSLGPDNEQFF. CDR3 DNA: TGTGCCAGCAGCTTAGGACCTGACAATGAGCAGTTCTTC.

The chain is built from TRBV20-1 and TRBJ2-5, with D tentatively TRBD1 or TRBD2 (5 bases each). CDR3 length: 12 amino acids. Germline lookup yields CDR1 DFQATT and CDR2 SNEGSKA (reference sequence). With 3 bases removed from V and 5 bases from J, the gap between germline ends came to 10 bases. The CDR3 sequence: CSASRGLETQYF. The CDR3 bases are TGCAGTGCTAGTCGGGGCCTTGAGACCCAGTACTTC.

V is TRBV7-8 and J is TRBJ2-5; D remains ambiguous. CDR1 and CDR2 from the germline V gene are SGHVS and FQNEAQ. V was shortened by 2 bases and J by 1 base, with 8 bases between the two germline ends. The CDR3 runs to 14 residues. For the CDR3, the DNA is TGTGCCAGCAGCTTAAAACGGACCCAAGAGACCCAGTACTTC. This translates into CASSLKRTQETQYF.